The rows below give T cell receptor beta chains drawn from one sample of a study of cytomegalovirus exposure and HLA in healthy donors. Sequencing was performed with immunoSEQ multiplex PCR; in TCRdb, only in-frame clones are kept and a portion is missing. This sample has 150,000 to 200,000 clones, with 79% found just once. Specimen: PBMCs. These receptors all stem from a woman aged 25 to 39 in good health and CMV-seropositive. Both conserved end residues are part of each CDR3. Each record gives: J gene, D gene, V gene, clone size, CDR3 DNA, CDR3 protein. A D gene is named only where the DNA matches it firmly. For some rows the clone size is stated as once, few or many, or as a class when expanded; others skip it.

J: TRBJ2-1
D: TRBD1
V: TRBV5-5
size: NA
DNA: TGTGCCAGCAGCTTGGCCGAGGGGACAGCCGATTACAATGAGCAGTTCTTC
CDR3: CASSLAEGTADYNEQFF

J: TRBJ2-7
D: TRBD1
V: TRBV9
size: NA
DNA: TGTGCCAGCAGCGTAGAGACAGGGGTCGCCTACGAGCAGTACTTC
CDR3: CASSVETGVAYEQYF

J: TRBJ2-7
D: TRBD1
V: TRBV7-9
size: NA
DNA: TGTGCCAGCAGTAGACGGGACAGGAACTACGAGCAGTACTTC
CDR3: CASSRRDRNYEQYF

J: TRBJ2-1
D: NA
V: TRBV11-3
size: NA
DNA: TGTGCCAGCAGCTTAGATAGTGTCAATGAGCAGTTCTTC
CDR3: CASSLDSVNEQFF

J: TRBJ1-5
D: NA
V: TRBV7-9
size: NA
DNA: TGTGCCAGCAGCTTAGAGGAGCTTCAGCCCCAGCATTTT
CDR3: CASSLEELQPQHF

J: TRBJ2-7
D: TRBD1
V: TRBV2
size: NA
DNA: TGTGCCAGCAGTGAAGGGACAGGAGTTCCCTACGAGCAGTACTTC
CDR3: CASSEGTGVPYEQYF

J: TRBJ2-5
D: NA
V: TRBV30
size: NA
DNA: TGTGCCTGGAGTGAGGACAGGGAGGGGGAGACCCAGTACTTC
CDR3: CAWSEDREGETQYF

J: TRBJ2-3
D: TRBD2
V: TRBV10-1
size: NA
DNA: TGCGCCAGCAGTCCAGCGGGAGGAGATACGCAGTATTTT
CDR3: CASSPAGGDTQYF

J: TRBJ2-5
D: TRBD1
V: TRBV29-1
size: once
DNA: TGCAGCTCATATTGGGACAGGGGGCAGGGCCAGTACTTC
CDR3: CSSYWDRGQGQYF

J: TRBJ2-7
D: NA
V: TRBV7-8
size: NA
DNA: TGTGCCACCGCTACAGGCCTCTCCTACGAGCAGTACTTC
CDR3: CATATGLSYEQYF

J: TRBJ2-7
D: NA
V: TRBV13
size: NA
DNA: TGTGCCAGCAGCTTTGGGCAGGGAACCTACGAGCAGTACTTC
CDR3: CASSFGQGTYEQYF

J: TRBJ2-2
D: NA
V: TRBV9
size: few
DNA: TGTGCCAGCAGCGTATATCGTGGTACAGAGGGAGTTCCCGGGGAGCTGTTTTTT
CDR3: CASSVYRGTEGVPGELFF

J: TRBJ2-4
D: NA
V: TRBV6-5
size: NA
DNA: TGTGCCAGCAGTTTTGACAGTTCACTAGCCAAAAACATTCAGTACTTC
CDR3: CASSFDSSLAKNIQYF

J: TRBJ1-2
D: NA
V: TRBV18
size: NA
DNA: TGTGCCAGCTCACCGAGACGGACTTACTATGGCTACACCTTC
CDR3: CASSPRRTYYGYTF

J: TRBJ2-2
D: TRBD1
V: TRBV5-1
size: NA
DNA: TGCGCCAGCAGCTTGGCCCGGGACAGGGTGGCCGGGGAGCTGCTTTTT
CDR3: CASSLARDRVAGELLF

J: TRBJ1-6
D: NA
V: TRBV9
size: NA
DNA: TGTGCCAGCAGCGCATCCGGGATTTTCAATTCACCCCTCCACTTT
CDR3: CASSASGIFNSPLHF

J: TRBJ1-5
D: NA
V: TRBV18
size: few
DNA: TGTGCCAGCTCTACGGGAGGGGGATCCGATCAGCCCCAGCATTTT
CDR3: CASSTGGGSDQPQHF

J: TRBJ1-1
D: TRBD1
V: TRBV4-1
size: NA
DNA: TGCGCCAGCAGCCAGCTGGCAGGGGGGACCCTGAACACTGAAGCTTTCTTT
CDR3: CASSQLAGGTLNTEAFF

J: TRBJ1-1
D: NA
V: TRBV7-8
size: NA
DNA: TGTGCCAGCAGCTTAGGTGCCAGTTCCCTAGCCAAAGCTTTCTTT
CDR3: CASSLGASSLAKAFF

J: TRBJ2-7
D: NA
V: TRBV11-3
size: NA
DNA: TGTGCCAGCAGCTTACACTACGAGCAGTACTTC
CDR3: CASSLHYEQYF

J: TRBJ2-7
D: NA
V: TRBV6-1
size: NA
DNA: TGTGCCAGCAGTGGCGGACTAAGCTACTACGAGCAGTACTTC
CDR3: CASSGGLSYYEQYF

J: TRBJ2-1
D: NA
V: TRBV27
size: NA
DNA: TGTGCCAGCAGTTTAATGAGCTCTACCTCGAGCAGGGAGCAGTTCTTC
CDR3: CASSLMSSTSSREQFF

J: TRBJ2-3
D: NA
V: TRBV11-3
size: NA
DNA: TGTGCCGGCAGCTTTATTTCGGATACGCAGTATTTT
CDR3: CAGSFISDTQYF

J: TRBJ2-2
D: NA
V: TRBV7-6
size: NA
DNA: TGTGCCAGCAGCTCCCTAGGCCCCGGGGAGCTGTTTTTT
CDR3: CASSSLGPGELFF

J: TRBJ2-7
D: NA
V: TRBV25-1
size: NA
DNA: TGTGCCAGCGGGGACGCGGGGACAGCCTACGAGCAGTACTTC
CDR3: CASGDAGTAYEQYF

J: TRBJ2-7
D: NA
V: TRBV28
size: NA
DNA: TGTGCCAGCAGTTCGAGATACTACGAGCAGTACTTC
CDR3: CASSSRYYEQYF

J: TRBJ2-1
D: NA
V: TRBV30
size: NA
DNA: TGTGCCCTGGATTTCGGTAGCTTTGAGCAGTTCTTC
CDR3: CALDFGSFEQFF

J: TRBJ2-5
D: NA
V: TRBV6-5
size: NA
DNA: TGTGCCAGCAGCCCCAACCCCAGGGGCGGGGAGACCCAGTACTTC
CDR3: CASSPNPRGGETQYF

J: TRBJ1-5
D: NA
V: TRBV13
size: NA
DNA: TGTGCCAGCAATCTAGGGGATCAGCCCCAGCATTTT
CDR3: CASNLGDQPQHF

J: TRBJ1-2
D: NA
V: TRBV9
size: NA
DNA: TGTGCCAGCAGCGTAGGAGGGGGGGGGTATGGCTACACCTTC
CDR3: CASSVGGGGYGYTF

J: TRBJ2-1
D: TRBD2
V: TRBV9
size: NA
DNA: TGTGCCAGCAGCGTAAGCGGGAGGCCCTACGATGAGCAGTTCTTC
CDR3: CASSVSGRPYDEQFF

J: TRBJ2-5
D: NA
V: TRBV2
size: few
DNA: TGTGCCAGCAGTTCCTCACGGGAGAAAGAGACCCAGTACTTC
CDR3: CASSSSREKETQYF

J: TRBJ1-3
D: NA
V: TRBV7-2
size: NA
DNA: TGTGCCAGCAGTAAAAACCAGGGAAGTCGTGGCACCATATATTTT
CDR3: CASSKNQGSRGTIYF

J: TRBJ2-2
D: NA
V: TRBV6-5
size: NA
DNA: TGTGCCAGCAGTTACCGTCCACAGCCGAACACCGGGGAGCTGTTTTTT
CDR3: CASSYRPQPNTGELFF

J: TRBJ2-5
D: TRBD1
V: TRBV10-1
size: NA
DNA: TGCGCCAGCAGTGCAGGGGGCGAACCCCAAGAGACCCAGTACTTC
CDR3: CASSAGGEPQETQYF

J: TRBJ2-2
D: TRBD2
V: TRBV27
size: NA
DNA: TGTGCCAGCAGTCCCCCCGGGGTTAGCGGGGCGCTGAACACCGGGGAGCTGTTTTTT
CDR3: CASSPPGVSGALNTGELFF

J: TRBJ1-1
D: NA
V: TRBV5-1
size: NA
DNA: TGCGCCAGCAGCTTCCAACAGGGTGGGACTGAAGCTTTCTTT
CDR3: CASSFQQGGTEAFF

J: TRBJ1-2
D: NA
V: TRBV27
size: NA
DNA: TGTGCCAGCACCCCTTCTGGGCGTTATGGCTACACCTTC
CDR3: CASTPSGRYGYTF

J: TRBJ1-2
D: TRBD1
V: TRBV7-9
size: NA
DNA: TGTGCCAGCAGCTTTGTAGGGGGACAGTTTACTTATGGCTACACCTTC
CDR3: CASSFVGGQFTYGYTF

J: TRBJ2-2
D: TRBD1
V: TRBV7-6
size: NA
DNA: TGTGCCAGCAGCTTAGCGGGACAGGGGCGCGGCACCGGGGAGCTGTTTTTT
CDR3: CASSLAGQGRGTGELFF

J: TRBJ2-7
D: NA
V: TRBV2
size: NA
DNA: TGTGCCAGCAGTGAACAGGGTGCCACGCAGTACTTC
CDR3: CASSEQGATQYF